This TCR beta chain was observed in a study of shared clonotypes between healthy human individuals. Findings and caveats of the study: Tissue TCR repertoires likely differ from these blood-only repertoires. Generally, naive subsets (rather than memory subsets) showed larger estimated richness. When compared with the clonotypes that were shared by all four sorted-subset donors, the non-shared clonotypes turned out to have lower generation probabilities.

Trimming took 5 bases from V and 6 from J, leaving 17 bases between them. CDR3 length: 15 residues. Germline CDR1 is SGHTA and CDR2 is FQGNSA. A deep-level run was used for the assay. Assay: immunoSEQ multiplex PCR; the TCRdb copy retains only in-frame clones and omits some. The sample includes about 530,000 clones, around 96% seen only once; the top ten take about 0.057%. This clone was observed a few times. Its antigen is undetermined. The rearrangement links TRBV7-2 to TRBJ1-5; D uncertain. This sequence originates from a woman in her twenties or thirties in good health. Sequences were obtained from naive CD4+ T cells sorted from blood. Specified subset: CD45RA+ positively selected. DNA for the CDR3: TGTGCCAGCAGCCAGTCCATCCTTCGGCGTCAGCCCCAGCATTTT. Its protein is CASSQSILRRQPQHF.